These T cell receptor beta chains were read from a single sample in a study of blood T cell repertoires in COVID-19. Clones were sequenced by immunoSEQ multiplex PCR, and TCRdb holds only the in-frame ones, with some missing. The sample lists about 230,000 clones; about 88% were seen once. The sequenced material came from peripheral blood. The source of these receptors is a man aged 40-55 years with acute or convalescent COVID-19. Both conserved end residues are trimmed from each CDR3.

TRBV7-3,TRBJ2-7,ASSLTYGYEQY
TRBV11-2,TRBJ2-4,ASRLDSRASQY
TRBV2,TRBJ1-4,ASRRDRETNEKLF
TRBV10-1,TRBJ2-5,ASSEPGLGETQY
TRBV7-2,TRBJ2-1,ASSLASGGANYNEQF
TRBV2,TRBJ1-5,ASSGTGVHQPQH
TRBV5-1,TRBJ1-5,ASSVSRDRGSYSNQPQH
TRBV12-3/TRBV12-4,TRBJ2-1,ASSATGASEQF
TRBV3-1/TRBV3-2,TRBJ1-2,ASSQGDRRGGYT
TRBV6-2/TRBV6-3,TRBJ1-2,ASSETGNYGYT
TRBV6-5,TRBJ1-2,ASSYSPRVDGYT
TRBV6-5,TRBJ1-6,ASRMDSNNSPLH
TRBV19,TRBJ1-1,ASSNMNDDRDEAF
TRBV29-1,TRBJ1-5,SVVIADSNQPQH
TRBV5-1,TRBJ1-1,ASSEPTGTEAF
TRBV6-1,TRBJ1-6,ASSGQGSSYNSPLH
TRBV6-5,TRBJ1-2,ASRIERQGADGYT
TRBV9,TRBJ2-2,ASSVRGGAAGELF
TRBV3-1/TRBV3-2,TRBJ1-1,ASSQPGVDTEAF
TRBV29-1,TRBJ2-1,SVAGGLAGYNEQF
TRBV4-1,TRBJ2-3,ASSQPGTSNTDTQY
TRBV15,TRBJ2-1,ATSTTRGAPSNEQF
TRBV6-6,TRBJ2-7,ASSYYQGIDEQY
TRBV7-3,TRBJ2-1,ASSLSRTGLREQF
TRBV7-2,TRBJ2-7,ASSFLRGYEQY
TRBV2,TRBJ2-7,ASKAGRGTYEQY
TRBV30,TRBJ1-2,AWSVSGPGYT
TRBV28,TRBJ1-4,ASSFRDFGEKLF
TRBV7-9,TRBJ1-2,ASSFGQGANGYT
TRBV2,TRBJ2-3,ASSDMVTSGARTDTQY